The 10 T cell receptor delta chains listed next were all sequenced from one sample in a study of Vδ1+ human thymocytes. Study findings and constraints: Thymic TRG and TRD repertoires appeared highly polyclonal.

Extracted RNA was reverse transcribed into cDNA. CDR3 amplicons came from multiplex PCR with pooled V-gene forward and constant-region reverse primers. TCRdb made new clone calls on the multiplex PCR reads using CATT. In the table there are 45,000 to 75,000 delta-chain clones, approximately 16% of which are singletons. Their specific antigens are unknown. What was sequenced was Vdelta1+ gamma-delta thymocytes from the thymus. Subset of the sample: FACS-sorted CD3+ TCRalphabeta- TCRVdelta1+ TCRVdelta2- thymocytes. The receptors derive from a girl under three years old who had congenital heart surgery.

The chain recombines TRDV1 with TRDJ1; 7 nucleotides align to TRDD3. V dropped 4 bases and J dropped 0; count of bases not matched to a gene: 14. The CDR3 length is 18 residues. Germline-derived CDR1 and CDR2 are TSWWSYY and QGS. CDR3 loop: CALGVVLKELGYTDKLIF. For the CDR3, the DNA is TGTGCTCTTGGGGTAGTCCTAAAAGAACTGGGGTACACCGATAAACTCATCTTT.

Only a few counts were recorded for this clone. The V gene is TRDV1, the J gene TRDJ1; D is possibly TRDD2 (5 bases). V was pared by 0 bases and J by 4 bases, with 18 bases between. The CDR3 is 17 residues long. Germline CDR1 reads TSWWSYY; CDR2 reads QGS. The CDR3 bases are TGTGCTCTTGGGGAACTTTCCTTACTACGGGCGGGCGATAAACTCATCTTT. As protein: CALGELSLLRAGDKLIF.

This clone turned up a few times. The chain recombines TRDV1 with TRDJ1, with 13 bases fitting TRDD3. CDR3 length: 20 residues. After removal of 2 bases from V and 3 bases from J, the junction contained 15 bases not matched to a gene. Germline V gives CDR1 TSWWSYY, CDR2 QGS. CDR3 DNA: TGTGCTCTTGGGGAAAAGGATAACGGGCGTACTGGGGGATACGCCGATAAACTCATCTTT. Protein: CALGEKDNGRTGGYADKLIF.

The chain is built from TRDV1 and TRDJ1; 9 bases align to TRDD2. Trimming cost V 4 bases and J 0 bases; bases outside gene matches: 24. CDR3 length: 22 amino acids. From germline, CDR1 is TSWWSYY and CDR2 QGS. The CDR3 DNA sequence: TGTGCTCTTGGGGCAGAAATCGGCCTTCCTACGTCGAACTTCCAAGACACCGATAAACTCATCTTT. It is translated as CALGAEIGLPTSNFQDTDKLIF.

The chain joins TRDV1 to TRDJ1, with TRDD3 matching 9 bases. Germline CDR1 is TSWWSYY and CDR2 is QGS. V gave up 4 bases and J gave up 3 bases; unmatched junction bases: 15. The CDR3 consists of 18 residues. CDR3 nucleotide sequence: TGTGCTCTTGGGGTCAAGCTACGCTCTGGGGGATCCCCCGATAAACTCATCTTT. Translation gives CALGVKLRSGGSPDKLIF.

This clone was recorded a few times. The chain carries TRDV1 and TRDJ1; 8 bases are a match to TRDD2. The CDR3 contains 15 residues. The trim removed 4 bases at V and 4 bases at J, leaving 8 bases unmatched. Germline V gene sequence: CDR1 TSWWSYY, CDR2 QGS. DNA for the CDR3: TGTGCTCTTGGGGCTTATTCTTCCTACGGCGATAAACTCATCTTT. Translated, it gives CALGAYSSYGDKLIF.

V is TRDV2 and J is TRDJ1, with TRDD3 identical over 13 bases. CDR3 size: 16 residues. Trimming at V came to 3 bases and at J to 5 bases, leaving 8 bases not matched to a gene. From germline, CDR1 is GEAIGNYY and CDR2 EKD. The DNA of the CDR3 is TGTGCCTGTGACCCCGTACTGGGGGATACGCCAGATAAACTCATCTTT. This gives the protein CACDPVLGDTPDKLIF.

The J gene is TRDJ1, the V gene TRDV1; D call uncertain. CDR3 length: 16 amino acids. V gave up 1 base and J gave up 1 base, with 13 bases separating them. In germline, CDR1 is TSWWSYY, CDR2 QGS. CDR3 protein: CALGEQQSKGTDKLIF. CDR3 DNA: TGTGCTCTTGGGGAACAACAATCCAAAGGCACCGATAAACTCATCTTT.

The chain joins TRDV1 to TRDJ1, with 8 bases aligning to TRDD3. The CDR3 extends over 17 amino acids. In germline, CDR1 is TSWWSYY, CDR2 QGS. V lost 5 bases to trimming and J lost 2 bases; unmatched junction nucleotides: 13. The chain's CDR3 is CALGNVPGMGDTDKLIF. The CDR3 DNA reads TGTGCTCTTGGGAACGTTCCTGGGATGGGGGATACCGATAAACTCATCTTT.

The chain is built from TRDV1 and TRDJ1, with 11 nucleotides matching TRDD3. The germline gives CDR1 TSWWSYY, CDR2 QGS. Trimming removed 9 bases from V and 0 bases from J; junction bases left unmatched: 21. The CDR3 length is 20 residues. This CDR3 is CALLLRYWGIRGRYTDKLIF. The CDR3, as DNA: TGTGCTCTCCTCCTCCGGTACTGGGGGATAAGAGGAAGGTACACCGATAAACTCATCTTT.